This T cell receptor beta chain derives from a study of chemoradiotherapy in HPV16-positive cancers. Study-level information: A couple of HPV16-positive patients' cells yielded candidate HPV-specific clones and common motifs. Study findings and constraints: In HPV16-positive patients, HPV-responsive T-cell expansion tracked better recurrence-free survival. Candidate HPV-specific clones and E7-related TCR motifs grew in tumor during treatment.

CDR1 is LNHDA, CDR2 SQIVND, per germline (reference sequence). CDR3 length: 16 amino acids. V dropped 7 bases and J dropped 2; count of bases not matched to a gene: 10. Profiling relied on immunoSEQ multiplex PCR, and the TCRdb table lists in-frame clones only, not all of them. The table has approximately 9,000 clones, about 89% seen once. Samples were taken several times over chemoradiotherapy. Details on this clone: Its antigen is currently unknown.

The receptor was derived from a human donor with HPV-associated anogenital cancer. This sample comprised blood, obtained from a patient who underwent chemoradiotherapy. The chain links TRBV19 to TRBJ1-3, with TRBD1 identical over 8 bases. The CDR3 sequence: CASIYYRDRPGNTIYF. Written as DNA, the CDR3 is TGTGCCAGTATTTACTACCGGGACAGGCCTGGAAACACCATATATTTT.